The 13 T cell receptor beta chains below come from one sample, sequenced in a study of CD8+CD57+ T cells in acquired aplastic anemia. Before being chosen for sequencing, patients had shown CD8+CD57+ cell expansion by flow cytometry. Investigators profiled TCR beta VDJ and CDR3 from genomic DNA template. TCRdb independently ran MiXCR on the reads; one entry per CDR3 protein. In the table there are 120,000 or so distinct CDR3 sequences, over 30% of which are singletons. Input material: sorted CD4+, CD8+, or CD8+CD57+ T cells (not recorded which) from PBMCs. These receptors were taken from a human donor with aplastic anemia.

This clonotype was found a few times. Given a much more abundant clone one base away, this may be a read error. Here the CDR3 DNA reads TGTGCCAGCAGCCCGACAGGAGAGACCCAGTACTTC. Residues: CASSPTGETQYF. This chain joins TRBV12-3 or TRBV12-4 and TRBJ2-5, with TRBD1 as a possible D gene (6 bases). V lost 6 bases to trimming and J lost 4 bases, with 9 bases between them. The CDR3 length is 12 residues.

The sample holds many counts of this clonotype. J is TRBJ2-7 and V is TRBV6-1, with a weak D call TRBD2 (7 bases). The CDR3 contains 13 residues. With 6 bases removed from V and 4 bases from J, the gap between germline ends came to 13 bases. Germline lookup yields CDR1 MNHNS and CDR2 SASEGT. In DNA, the CDR3 is TGTGCCAGCAGAAAGGGGGGGGGGTACGAGCAGTACTTC. As protein: CASRKGGGYEQYF.

At least ten counts were recorded for this clonotype. This sequence joins TRBV20-1 and TRBJ1-1; D is unresolved. The germline V gene has CDR1 DFQATT and CDR2 SNEGSKA (reference sequence). Trimming cost V 4 bases and J 1 base, with 10 bases left between them. There are 13 residues in the CDR3. The CDR3 spells CSAMRPPNTEAFF. The CDR3 DNA reads TGCAGTGCTATGCGGCCCCCGAACACTGAAGCTTTCTTT.

This clonotype appeared many times. The chain couples TRBV9 to TRBJ1-1, with D hard to call. The germline gives CDR1 SGDLS, CDR2 YYNGEE. CDR3 size: 13 residues. The V and J ends lost 0 bases and 1 base respectively, with 4 bases between them. CDR3 DNA: TGTGCCAGCAGCGTAGCGGAGAACACTGAAGCTTTCTTT. Translating gives CASSVAENTEAFF.

V and J are TRBV7-9 and TRBJ2-3; perhaps D is TRBD1 or TRBD2 (5 bases each). The CDR3 has 13 amino acids. In germline, CDR1 is SEHNR, CDR2 FQNEAQ (reference sequence). V lost 3 bases, J lost 14 bases, and 18 bases lay in between. The CDR3 bases are TGTGCCAGCAGCTTGTCCTCCCGGGGCGACCGGTATTTT. Protein: CASSLSSRGDRYF.

This clonotype was seen only once. V usage is TRBV9 and J usage is TRBJ1-6, with D tentatively TRBD1 (6 bases). Trimming left V 4 bases short and J 4 bases short, with 15 bases between. The germline V gene encodes CDR1 SGDLS and CDR2 YYNGEE. The CDR3 extends over 16 amino acids. In nucleotides, the CDR3 is TGTGCCAGCAGCTCCACCGGGACACCTTATAATTCACCCCTCCACTTT. As protein: CASSSTGTPYNSPLHF. The full variable domain, its missing parts supplied by reference TRBV9 and TRBJ1-6, is DSGVTQTPKHLITATGQRVTLRCSPRSGDLSVYWYQQSLDQGLQFLIQYYNGEERAKGNILERFSAQQFPDLHSELNLSSLELGDSALYFCASSSTGTPYNSPLHFGNGTRLTVT.

This clonotype was recorded many times. The genes are TRBV11-2 and TRBJ2-5; D is undetermined. The CDR3 is 13 residues long. Looked up from germline, CDR1 is SGHAT and CDR2 is FQNNGV. Trimming cost V 6 bases and J 1 base, with 9 bases left between them. The CDR3 loop reads CASSPRTQETQYF. The CDR3 DNA follows: TGTGCCAGCAGTCCCAGGACCCAAGAGACCCAGTACTTC.

This clonotype was seen a handful of times. The rearrangement uses TRBV4-3 and TRBJ2-7; 8 nucleotides align to TRBD2. V lost 4 bases to trimming and J lost 6 bases; unmatched junction nucleotides: 8. The CDR3 spans 14 residues. CDR1 is LGHNA, CDR2 YSLEER, per germline. The CDR3 loop reads CASSRSGGRGEQYF. For the CDR3, the DNA is TGCGCCAGCAGCCGAAGCGGGGGACGGGGCGAGCAGTACTTC.

This clonotype has ten or more counts. CDR3 amino acids: CASSQDNEGTDTQYF. The DNA for the CDR3 is TGTGCCAGCAGCCAAGATAACGAGGGTACAGATACGCAGTATTTT. The rearrangement uses TRBV4-2 and TRBJ2-3, with D possibly being TRBD2 (5 bases). The CDR3 is 15 amino acids. Trimming shortened V by 0 bases and J by 3 bases, and 10 bases separated the two germline ends. CDR1 and CDR2 from the germline V gene are LGHNA and YNFKEQ.

A few counts support this clonotype. The chain is built from TRBV28 and TRBJ2-6, with D possibly TRBD1 on 5 matching bases. Trimming left V 6 bases short and J 3 bases short, with 21 bases between. CDR3 length: 18 amino acids. Germline V gives CDR1 MDHEN, CDR2 SYDVKM. The CDR3 region has the DNA TGTGCCAGCAGCCCCGTGGGCAGGGCCTTGGGTGGGGCCAACGTCCTGACTTTC. Translating gives CASSPVGRALGGANVLTF.

This clonotype was recorded many times. The chain employs TRBV2 and TRBJ1-1, with D possibly TRBD1 on 5 matching bases. Germline lookup yields CDR1 SNHLY and CDR2 FYNNEI. Trimming cost V 6 bases and J 2 bases, with 13 bases left between them. The CDR3 sequence is 14 residues long. Here the CDR3 reads CASRLRTSNTEAFF. CDR3 DNA sequence: TGTGCCAGCAGGCTTAGGACAAGCAACACTGAAGCTTTCTTT.

On this clonotype: This could be a read error, since a much larger clone is one nucleotide away. In this CDR3 the conserved last residue, phenylalanine or tryptophan, is missing, so a read error is likely. The V gene is TRBV15, the J gene TRBJ1-6; D call uncertain. The V gene's germline CDR1 is LNHNV and CDR2 YYDKDF (reference sequence). The CDR3 length is 14 residues. CDR3 amino acids: CASSYDMAGSPLHS. CDR3 DNA: TGTGCCAGCAGCTACGACATGGCCGGTTCACCCCTCCACTCT.

Details on this clonotype: Compared with germline, one end of the junction differs, possibly owing to a read error. This sequence joins TRBV27 and TRBJ1-2; D remains unclear. The CDR3 contains 12 residues. The germline CDR1 and CDR2 sequences are MNHEY and SMNVEV (reference sequence). In DNA form, the CDR3 reads TGTGCCGGCAGTCGGGAGGGATATGGCTACACCTTC. It encodes CAGSREGYGYTF.